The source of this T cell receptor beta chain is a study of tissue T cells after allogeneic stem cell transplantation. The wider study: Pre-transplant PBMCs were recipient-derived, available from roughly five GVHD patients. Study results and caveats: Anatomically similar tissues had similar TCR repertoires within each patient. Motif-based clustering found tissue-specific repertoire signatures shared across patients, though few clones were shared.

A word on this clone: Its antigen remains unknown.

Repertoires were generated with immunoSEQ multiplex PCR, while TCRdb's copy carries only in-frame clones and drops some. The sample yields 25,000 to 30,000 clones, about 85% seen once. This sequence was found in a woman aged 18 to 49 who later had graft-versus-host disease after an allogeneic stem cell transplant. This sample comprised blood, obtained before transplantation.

The CDR3, as DNA: TGTGCCAGCAGTTTATTGGTTGGCGGGACCTGGGACTATGGCTACACCTTC. As protein: CASSLLVGGTWDYGYTF. J is TRBJ1-2 and V is TRBV28; perhaps TRBD1 as D (5 bases). From germline, CDR1 is MDHEN and CDR2 SYDVKM. CDR3 length: 17 amino acids. V lost 1 base, J lost 3 bases, and 18 bases lay in between.